The subject of this entry is one T cell receptor beta chain. What this receptor recognizes is not known. No base quality information exists; no much larger clone differs at one position. TCRbeta CDR3 regions were amplified from genomic DNA using the immunoSEQ Assay, a bias-controlled multiplex PCR. The original pipeline was this. The number of nucleated cells in each sample was estimated from the amplification of reference gene primers within the assay. Sequence reads were collapsed and filtered to measure the absolute abundance of every unique TCRbeta CDR3 rearrangement. For each sample, productive Simpson clonality was calculated by taking the square root of Simpson's diversity index across productive rearrangements. TCRdb obtained this table from immuneACCESS and retained in-frame rearrangements with V and J assigned. These tables miss some clones; where compared with another copy, unresolved V genes account for less than half of the shortfall, and the remainder is unexplained. D and trimming were read from the DNA, whereas the V and J calls and clone size are those reported in that table. The sample table holds a few hundred thousand clones, of which 84% were seen once. The ten largest make up approximately 7.3% of the sample.

Participants in the prospective study were enrolled through a virtual design, were aged about 18 to 100 years, and lived in about two dozen United States geographic areas. In the prospective study, cohorts were assigned on the basis of participant-reported clinical history obtained from a screening survey and a study questionnaire. For ImmuneRACE Cohort 3, a participant was defined as recovered based on two consecutive negative NP/OP PCR tests, clearance by a healthcare professional, or resolution of symptoms. In the prospective study, whole blood, serum and a nasopharyngeal or oropharyngeal swab were collected from each participant by mobile phlebotomists. Participants in the prospective study had the option to provide additional blood draws and questionnaires over a 2-month period. Before DNA extraction, prospective study blood samples were shipped either frozen or at room temperature. The data were obtained in a study of blood T cell repertoires in COVID-19 (dated by TCRdb to about 2020). Looking at the study overall: Samples from collaborators originated in the United States, Italy and Spain and spanned both the acute and convalescent phases of COVID-19. The samples were drawn from the first 160 participants of the ongoing ImmuneRACE study and from more than 1,000 subjects provided by 6 global collaborators. The dataset comprised deeply sampled blood TCRbeta repertoires from subjects exposed to, actively infected with, or recovered from COVID-19. The sample metadata nearly always contained a de-identified subject ID, COVID-19 status, age in years and sex. HLA class I and class II types, where available, came from metadata supplied by the sample provider rather than from assay-based typing. The repertoires were released in a freely available public database intended as a resource for research on the immune response to SARS-CoV-2. The material from the prospective study consisted of cDNA or gDNA derived from T cells, B-cell-depleted T cells, or PBMCs. General study outcomes and caveats: How much clinical and demographic metadata was included differed by source and by participant, and the metadata was provided uncurated.

From the cysteine up to the phenylalanine, the CDR3 has a length of 15 residues. Only the CDR3 region is kept as DNA, spanning 45 bases read in frame from base 1. The germline V gene supplies CDR1 SGDLS and CDR2 YYNGEE. For this chain, trimming is 2 bases at the V end and 4 bases at the J end, and the number of junction bases without a gene match is 3. This TCR derives from a woman aged 35 to 49 who had recovered from COVID-19. Specimen: PBMCs or T cells enriched from blood (not recorded which). Recombination linked TRBV9 to TRBJ2-3, with 11 bases in between that match TRBD2. The DNA is TGTGCCAGCAGCGTCATAGCGGGAGGGGCAGATACGCAGTATTTT. The translation is CASSVIAGGADTQYF.